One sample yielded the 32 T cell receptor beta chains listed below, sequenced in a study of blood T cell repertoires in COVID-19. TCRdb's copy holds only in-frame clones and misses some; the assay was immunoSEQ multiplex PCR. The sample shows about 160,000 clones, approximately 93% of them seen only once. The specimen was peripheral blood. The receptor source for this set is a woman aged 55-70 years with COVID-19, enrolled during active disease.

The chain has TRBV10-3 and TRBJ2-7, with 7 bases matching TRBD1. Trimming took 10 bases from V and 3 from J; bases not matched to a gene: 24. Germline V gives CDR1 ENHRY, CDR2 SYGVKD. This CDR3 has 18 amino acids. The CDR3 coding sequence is TGTGCCACCTCCCCCTGGCGACAGGGCTCGCCGGCAGGCTACGAGCAGTACTTC. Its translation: CATSPWRQGSPAGYEQYF.

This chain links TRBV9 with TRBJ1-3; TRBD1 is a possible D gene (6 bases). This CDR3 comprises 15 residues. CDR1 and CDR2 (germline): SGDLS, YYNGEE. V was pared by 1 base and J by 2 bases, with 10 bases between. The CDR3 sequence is CASSVSTGTGNTIYF. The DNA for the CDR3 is TGTGCCAGCAGCGTATCCACAGGGACTGGAAACACCATATATTTT.

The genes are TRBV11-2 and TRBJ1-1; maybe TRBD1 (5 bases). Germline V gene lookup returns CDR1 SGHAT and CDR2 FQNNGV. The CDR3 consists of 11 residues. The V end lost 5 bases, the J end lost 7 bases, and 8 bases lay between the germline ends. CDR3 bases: TGTGCCAGCAGCCTAACAGGTGAAGCTTTCTTT. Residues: CASSLTGEAFF.

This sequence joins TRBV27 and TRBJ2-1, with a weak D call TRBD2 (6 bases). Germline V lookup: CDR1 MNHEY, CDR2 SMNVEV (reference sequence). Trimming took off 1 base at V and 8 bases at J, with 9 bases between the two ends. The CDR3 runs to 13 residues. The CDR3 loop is CASSLWGEDEQFF. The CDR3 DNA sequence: TGTGCCAGCAGTTTATGGGGGGAGGATGAGCAGTTCTTC.

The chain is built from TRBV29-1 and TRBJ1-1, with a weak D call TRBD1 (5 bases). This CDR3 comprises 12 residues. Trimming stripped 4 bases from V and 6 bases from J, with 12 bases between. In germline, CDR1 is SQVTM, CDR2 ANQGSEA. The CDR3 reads CSVVGGGAEAFF. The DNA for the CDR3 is TGCAGCGTTGTGGGGGGAGGGGCTGAAGCTTTCTTT.

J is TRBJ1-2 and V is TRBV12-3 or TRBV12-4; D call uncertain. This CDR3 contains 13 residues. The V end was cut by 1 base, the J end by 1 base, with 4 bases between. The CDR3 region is CASSLDNNYGYTF. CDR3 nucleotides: TGTGCCAGCAGTTTAGACAATAACTATGGCTACACCTTC.

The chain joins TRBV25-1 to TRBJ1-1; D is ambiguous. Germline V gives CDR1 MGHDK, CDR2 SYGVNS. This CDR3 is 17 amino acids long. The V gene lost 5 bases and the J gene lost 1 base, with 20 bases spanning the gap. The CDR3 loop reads CASSRLSAETGNTEAFF. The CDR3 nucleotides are TGTGCCAGCAGTCGTTTGTCGGCGGAGACGGGGAACACTGAAGCTTTCTTT.

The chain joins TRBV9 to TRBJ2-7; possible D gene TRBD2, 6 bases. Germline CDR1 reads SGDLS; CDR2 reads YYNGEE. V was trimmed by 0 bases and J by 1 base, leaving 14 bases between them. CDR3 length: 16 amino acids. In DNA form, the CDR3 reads TGTGCCAGCAGCGTAGGAATGGTCGGGGGATCCTACGAGCAGTACTTC. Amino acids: CASSVGMVGGSYEQYF.

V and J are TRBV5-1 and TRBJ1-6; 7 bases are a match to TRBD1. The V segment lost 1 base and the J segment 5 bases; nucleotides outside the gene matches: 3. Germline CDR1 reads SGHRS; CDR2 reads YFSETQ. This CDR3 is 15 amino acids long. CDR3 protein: CASSLQGGHNSPLHF. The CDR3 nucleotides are TGCGCCAGCAGCTTGCAAGGGGGCCATAATTCACCCCTCCACTTT.

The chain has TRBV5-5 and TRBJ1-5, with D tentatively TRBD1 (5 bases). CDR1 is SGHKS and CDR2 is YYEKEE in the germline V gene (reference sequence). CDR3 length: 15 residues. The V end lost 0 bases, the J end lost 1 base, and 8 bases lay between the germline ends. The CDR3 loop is CASSLGWGSNQPQHF. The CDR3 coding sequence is TGTGCCAGCAGCTTGGGGTGGGGCAGCAATCAGCCCCAGCATTTT.

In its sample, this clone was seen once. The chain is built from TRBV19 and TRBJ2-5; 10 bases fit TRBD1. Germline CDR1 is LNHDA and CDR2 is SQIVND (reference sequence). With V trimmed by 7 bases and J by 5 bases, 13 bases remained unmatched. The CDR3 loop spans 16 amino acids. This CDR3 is CASTPYGDRGSETQYF. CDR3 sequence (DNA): TGTGCCAGTACCCCCTATGGGGACAGGGGCTCTGAGACCCAGTACTTC.

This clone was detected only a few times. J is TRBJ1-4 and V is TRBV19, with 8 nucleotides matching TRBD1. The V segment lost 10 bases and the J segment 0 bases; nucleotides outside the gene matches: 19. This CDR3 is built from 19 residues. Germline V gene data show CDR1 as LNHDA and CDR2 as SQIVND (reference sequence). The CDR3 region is CATTSTGRGRGATNEKLFF. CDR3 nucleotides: TGTGCCACTACCTCAACGGGCAGGGGGCGAGGAGCAACTAATGAAAAACTGTTTTTT.

The chain's CDR3 is CASSPWPPGNTIYF. The CDR3 bases are TGTGCCAGCAGCCCTTGGCCTCCTGGAAACACCATATATTTT. The chain recombines TRBV7-2 with TRBJ1-3; D gene unclear. This CDR3 has 14 residues. Germline V lookup: CDR1 SGHTA, CDR2 FQGNSA. The germline V and J ends were trimmed by 5 bases and 2 bases, with 10 bases remaining between them.

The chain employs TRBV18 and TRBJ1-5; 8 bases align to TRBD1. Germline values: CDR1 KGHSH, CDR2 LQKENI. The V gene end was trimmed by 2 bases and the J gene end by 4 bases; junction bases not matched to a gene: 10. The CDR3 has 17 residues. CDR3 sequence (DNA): TGTGCCAGCTCACCAGGGCTCGACAGGGGAGAAAATCAGCCCCAGCATTTT. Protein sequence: CASSPGLDRGENQPQHF. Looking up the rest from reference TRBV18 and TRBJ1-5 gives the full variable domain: NAGVMQNPRHLVRRRGQEARLRCSPMKGHSHVYWYRQLPEEGLKFMVYLQKENIIDESGMPKERFSAEFPKEGPSILRIQQVVRGDSAAYFCASSPGLDRGENQPQHFGDGTRLSIL.

The CDR3 loop is CSVKWDSYEQYF. As DNA, the CDR3 is TGCAGCGTGAAGTGGGACAGCTACGAGCAGTACTTC. V gene TRBV29-1 combines with J gene TRBJ2-7, with 7 bases lining up with TRBD1. J gave up 3 bases and V 6 bases, and 5 bases lay outside the gene matches. The V gene's germline CDR1 is SQVTM and CDR2 ANQGSEA. This CDR3 is built from 12 residues.

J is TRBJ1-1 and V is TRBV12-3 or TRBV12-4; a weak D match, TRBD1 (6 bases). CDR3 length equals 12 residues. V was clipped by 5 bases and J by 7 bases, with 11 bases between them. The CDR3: CASSIGGLEAFF. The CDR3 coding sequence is TGTGCCAGCAGTATAGGGGGACTTGAAGCTTTCTTT.

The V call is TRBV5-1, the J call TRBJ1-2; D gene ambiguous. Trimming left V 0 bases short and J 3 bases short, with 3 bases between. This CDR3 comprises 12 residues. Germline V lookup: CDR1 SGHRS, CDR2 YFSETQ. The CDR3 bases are TGCGCCAGCAGCTTGGCTGACTATGGCTACACCTTC. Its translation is CASSLADYGYTF.

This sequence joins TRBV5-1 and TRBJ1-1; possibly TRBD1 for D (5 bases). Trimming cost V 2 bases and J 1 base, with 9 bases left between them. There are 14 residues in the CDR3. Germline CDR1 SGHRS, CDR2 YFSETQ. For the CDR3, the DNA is TGCGCCAGCAGCTTCGGACAATCGAACACTGAAGCTTTCTTT. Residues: CASSFGQSNTEAFF.

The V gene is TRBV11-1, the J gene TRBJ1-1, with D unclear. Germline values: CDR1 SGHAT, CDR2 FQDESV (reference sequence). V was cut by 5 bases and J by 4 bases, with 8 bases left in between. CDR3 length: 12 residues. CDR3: CASSLSSTEAFF. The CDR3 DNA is TGTGCCAGCAGCCTGTCTAGCACTGAAGCTTTCTTT. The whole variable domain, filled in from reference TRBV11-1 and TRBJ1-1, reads EAEVAQSPRYKITEKSQAVAFWCDPISGHATLYWYRQILGQGPELLVQFQDESVVDDSQLPKDRFSAERLKGVDSTLKIQPAELGDSAMYLCASSLSSTEAFFGQGTRLTVV.

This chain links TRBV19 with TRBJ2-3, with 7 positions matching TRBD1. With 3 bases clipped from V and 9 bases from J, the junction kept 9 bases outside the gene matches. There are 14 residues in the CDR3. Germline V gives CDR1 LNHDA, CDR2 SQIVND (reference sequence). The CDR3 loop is CASSIGDRASTQYF. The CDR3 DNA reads TGTGCCAGTAGTATCGGAGACAGGGCGTCAACGCAGTATTTT. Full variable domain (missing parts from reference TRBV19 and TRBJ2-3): DGGITQSPKYLFRKEGQNVTLSCEQNLNHDAMYWYRQDPGQGLRLIYYSQIVNDFQKGDIAEGYSVSREKKESFPLTVTSAQKNPTAFYLCASSIGDRASTQYFGPGTRLTVL.

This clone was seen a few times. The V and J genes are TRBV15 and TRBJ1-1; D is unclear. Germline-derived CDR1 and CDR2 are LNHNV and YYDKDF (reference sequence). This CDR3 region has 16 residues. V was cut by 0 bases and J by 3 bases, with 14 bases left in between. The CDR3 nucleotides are TGTGCCACCAGCAGAGATCGGGAGGGCGCGGACACTGAAGCTTTCTTT. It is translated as CATSRDREGADTEAFF.

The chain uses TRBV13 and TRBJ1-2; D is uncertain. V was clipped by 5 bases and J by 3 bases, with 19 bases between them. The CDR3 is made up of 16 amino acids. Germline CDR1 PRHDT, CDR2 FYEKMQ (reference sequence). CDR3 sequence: CASSELDLGRDYGYTF. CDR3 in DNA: TGTGCCAGCAGCGAGCTCGACCTAGGGCGGGACTATGGCTACACCTTC.

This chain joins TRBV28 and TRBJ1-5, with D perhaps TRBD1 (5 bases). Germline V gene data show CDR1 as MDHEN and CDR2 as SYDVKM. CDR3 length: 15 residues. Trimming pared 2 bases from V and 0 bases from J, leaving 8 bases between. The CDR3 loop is CASSLGGSSNQPQHF. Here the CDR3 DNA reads TGTGCCAGCAGTTTAGGGGGGAGTAGCAATCAGCCCCAGCATTTT.

CDR3 amino acids: CASSLGLELETQYF. In nucleotides, the CDR3 is TGTGCCAGCAGCTTAGGCCTGGAGTTGGAGACCCAGTACTTC. V is TRBV7-2 and J is TRBJ2-5; the D is unclear. With 1 base removed from V and 5 bases from J, the gap between germline ends came to 11 bases. This CDR3 is 14 amino acids long. Germline assignment: CDR1 SGHTA and CDR2 FQGNSA.

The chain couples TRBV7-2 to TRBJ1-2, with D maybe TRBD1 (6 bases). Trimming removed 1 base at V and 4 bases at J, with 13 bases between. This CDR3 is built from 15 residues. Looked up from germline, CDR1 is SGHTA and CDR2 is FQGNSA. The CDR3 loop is CASSLDGQRPYGYTF. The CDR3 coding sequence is TGTGCCAGCAGCTTAGATGGACAGCGGCCCTATGGCTACACCTTC.

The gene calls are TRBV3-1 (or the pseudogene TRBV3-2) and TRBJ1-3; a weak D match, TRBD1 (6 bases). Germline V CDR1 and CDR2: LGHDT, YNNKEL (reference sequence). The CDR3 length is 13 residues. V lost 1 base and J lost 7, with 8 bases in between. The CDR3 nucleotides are TGTGCCAGCAGCCAAGGAAGGGGGAACACCATATATTTT. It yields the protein CASSQGRGNTIYF.

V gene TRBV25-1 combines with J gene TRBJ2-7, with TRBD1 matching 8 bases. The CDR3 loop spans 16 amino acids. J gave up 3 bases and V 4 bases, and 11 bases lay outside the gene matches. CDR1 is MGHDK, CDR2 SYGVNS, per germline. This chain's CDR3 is CASSAPLGQGDYEQYF. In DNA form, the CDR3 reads TGTGCCAGCAGTGCACCCCTCGGACAGGGAGACTACGAGCAGTACTTC.

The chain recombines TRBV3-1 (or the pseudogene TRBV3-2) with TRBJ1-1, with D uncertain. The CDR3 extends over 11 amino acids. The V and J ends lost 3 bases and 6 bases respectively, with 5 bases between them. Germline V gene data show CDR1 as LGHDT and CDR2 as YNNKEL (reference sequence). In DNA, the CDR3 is TGTGCCAGCAGCCATGAGGCTGAAGCTTTCTTT. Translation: CASSHEAEAFF.

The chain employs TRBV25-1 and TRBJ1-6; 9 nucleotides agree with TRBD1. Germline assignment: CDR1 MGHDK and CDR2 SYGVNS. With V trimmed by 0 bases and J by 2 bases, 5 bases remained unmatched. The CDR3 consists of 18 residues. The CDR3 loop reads CASSEYPGQGPYNSPLHF. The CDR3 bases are TGTGCCAGCAGTGAATATCCGGGACAGGGTCCCTATAATTCACCCCTCCACTTT.

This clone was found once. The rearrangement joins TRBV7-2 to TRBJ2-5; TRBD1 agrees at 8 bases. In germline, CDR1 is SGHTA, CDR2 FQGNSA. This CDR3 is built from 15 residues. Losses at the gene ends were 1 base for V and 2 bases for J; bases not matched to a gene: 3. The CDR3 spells CASSLGHRGQETQYF. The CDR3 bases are TGTGCCAGCAGCTTAGGTCACAGGGGGCAAGAGACCCAGTACTTC.

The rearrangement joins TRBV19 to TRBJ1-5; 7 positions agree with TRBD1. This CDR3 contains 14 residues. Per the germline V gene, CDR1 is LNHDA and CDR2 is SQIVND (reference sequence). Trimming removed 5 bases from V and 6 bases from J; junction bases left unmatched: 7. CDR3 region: CASSSQGFGQPQHF. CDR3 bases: TGTGCCAGTAGTTCACAGGGGTTCGGTCAGCCCCAGCATTTT. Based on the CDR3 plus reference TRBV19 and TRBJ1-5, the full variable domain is DGGITQSPKYLFRKEGQNVTLSCEQNLNHDAMYWYRQDPGQGLRLIYYSQIVNDFQKGDIAEGYSVSREKKESFPLTVTSAQKNPTAFYLCASSSQGFGQPQHFGDGTRLSIL.

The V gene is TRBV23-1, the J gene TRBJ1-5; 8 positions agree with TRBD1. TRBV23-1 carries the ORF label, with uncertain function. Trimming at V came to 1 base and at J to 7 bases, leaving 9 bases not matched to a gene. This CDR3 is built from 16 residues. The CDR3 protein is CASSQYPTGERQPQHF. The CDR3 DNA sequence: TGCGCCAGCAGTCAATACCCGACAGGGGAGAGGCAGCCCCAGCATTTT.